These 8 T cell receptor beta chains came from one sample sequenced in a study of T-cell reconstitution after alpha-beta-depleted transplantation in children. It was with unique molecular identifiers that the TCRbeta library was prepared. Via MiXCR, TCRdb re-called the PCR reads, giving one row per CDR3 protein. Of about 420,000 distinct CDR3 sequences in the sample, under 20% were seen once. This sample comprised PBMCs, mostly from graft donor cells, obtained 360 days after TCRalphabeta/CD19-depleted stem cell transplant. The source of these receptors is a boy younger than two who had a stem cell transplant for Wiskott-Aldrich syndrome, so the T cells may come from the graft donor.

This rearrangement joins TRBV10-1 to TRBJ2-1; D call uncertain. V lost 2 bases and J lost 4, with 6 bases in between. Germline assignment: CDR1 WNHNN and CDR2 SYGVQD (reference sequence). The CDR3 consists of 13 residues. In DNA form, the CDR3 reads TGCGCCAGCAGTGAGACAATTTACAATGAGCAGTTCTTC. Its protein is CASSETIYNEQFF.

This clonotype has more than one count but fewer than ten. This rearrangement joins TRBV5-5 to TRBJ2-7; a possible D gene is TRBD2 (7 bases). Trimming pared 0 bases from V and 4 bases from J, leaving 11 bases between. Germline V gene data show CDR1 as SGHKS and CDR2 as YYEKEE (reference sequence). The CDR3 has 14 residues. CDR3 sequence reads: CASSLARGGYEQYF. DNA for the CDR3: TGTGCCAGCAGCTTGGCCAGGGGAGGGTACGAGCAGTACTTC.

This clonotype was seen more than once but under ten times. This CDR3 reads CASTPGFPLYNEQFF. The CDR3 bases are TGTGCCAGCACCCCGGGTTTTCCGCTATACAATGAGCAGTTCTTC. The chain uses TRBV3-1 and TRBJ2-1; D not resolved. The CDR3 is made up of 15 amino acids. Trimming removed 7 bases at V and 4 bases at J, with 17 bases between. CDR1 is LGHDT, CDR2 YNNKEL, per germline (reference sequence).

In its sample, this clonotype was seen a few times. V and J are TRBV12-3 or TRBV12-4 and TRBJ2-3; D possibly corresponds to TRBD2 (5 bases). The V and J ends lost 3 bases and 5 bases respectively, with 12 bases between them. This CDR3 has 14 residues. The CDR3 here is CASSFSRSGDTQYF. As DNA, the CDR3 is TGTGCCAGCAGTTTTTCGCGGAGCGGAGATACGCAGTATTTT.

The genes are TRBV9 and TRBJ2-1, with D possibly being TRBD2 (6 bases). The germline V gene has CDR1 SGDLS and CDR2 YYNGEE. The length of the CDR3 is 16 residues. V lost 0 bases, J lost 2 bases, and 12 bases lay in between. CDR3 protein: CASSVARGGTYNEQFF. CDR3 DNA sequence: TGTGCCAGCAGCGTAGCTAGGGGCGGGACCTACAATGAGCAGTTCTTC.

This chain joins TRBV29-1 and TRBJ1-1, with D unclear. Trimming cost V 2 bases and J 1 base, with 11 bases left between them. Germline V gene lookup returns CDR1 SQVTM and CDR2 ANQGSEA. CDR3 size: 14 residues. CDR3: CSVEPRIRNTEAFF. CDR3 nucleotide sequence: TGCAGCGTTGAACCCCGCATAAGGAACACTGAAGCTTTCTTT.

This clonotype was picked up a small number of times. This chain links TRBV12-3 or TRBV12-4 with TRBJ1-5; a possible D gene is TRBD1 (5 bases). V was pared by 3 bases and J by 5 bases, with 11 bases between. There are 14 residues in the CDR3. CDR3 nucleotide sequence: TGTGCCAGCAGTTTGTGGGGGGAGGATCAGCCCCAGCATTTT. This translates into CASSLWGEDQPQHF.

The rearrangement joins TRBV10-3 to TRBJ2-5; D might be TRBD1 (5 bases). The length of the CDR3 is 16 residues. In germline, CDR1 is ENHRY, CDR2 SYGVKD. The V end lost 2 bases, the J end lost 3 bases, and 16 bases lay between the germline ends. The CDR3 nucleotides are TGTGCCATCAGTGAGGGATATACAGGATCCAAAGAGACCCAGTACTTC. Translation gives CAISEGYTGSKETQYF.